This T cell receptor (beta chain) originates from a study of cytomegalovirus exposure and HLA in healthy donors. A word on this clone: What it binds is unknown.

The PCR had 60 Vbeta and 13 Jbeta primers. Data came from immunoSEQ multiplex PCR; TCRdb stores just in-frame clones and leaves some out. The table has approximately 170,000 clones, 80% seen once; the top ten hold 1.5% to 2%. The study, taken as a whole, reports: A previous analysis found most TCR beta V segments productive roughly 90% or roughly 30% of the time.

The germline V gene has CDR1 SGHTA and CDR2 FQGNSA. The CDR3 covers 16 residues. V was pared by 4 bases and J by 3 bases, with 16 bases between. The TCR was taken from a human donor in good health. The sequencing sample was made of PBMCs. The chain recombines TRBV7-2 with TRBJ2-4; D not certain. The CDR3 here is CASSYIPRTDKNIQYF. The CDR3 nucleotides are TGTGCCAGCAGCTACATCCCCCGCACAGACAAAAACATTCAGTACTTC.